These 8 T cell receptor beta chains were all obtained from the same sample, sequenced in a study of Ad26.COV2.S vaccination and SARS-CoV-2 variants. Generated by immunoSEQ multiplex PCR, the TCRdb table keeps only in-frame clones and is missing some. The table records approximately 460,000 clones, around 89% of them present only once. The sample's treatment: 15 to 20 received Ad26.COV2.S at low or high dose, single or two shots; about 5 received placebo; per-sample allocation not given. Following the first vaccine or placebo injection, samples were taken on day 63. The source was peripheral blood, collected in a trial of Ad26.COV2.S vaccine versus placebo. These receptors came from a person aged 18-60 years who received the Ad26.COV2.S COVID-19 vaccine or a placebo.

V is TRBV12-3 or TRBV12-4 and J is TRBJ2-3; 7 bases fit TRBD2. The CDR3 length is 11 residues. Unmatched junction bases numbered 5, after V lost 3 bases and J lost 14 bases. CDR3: CASSLGGSAYF. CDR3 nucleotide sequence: TGTGCCAGCAGTTTGGGCGGGAGCGCGTATTTT.

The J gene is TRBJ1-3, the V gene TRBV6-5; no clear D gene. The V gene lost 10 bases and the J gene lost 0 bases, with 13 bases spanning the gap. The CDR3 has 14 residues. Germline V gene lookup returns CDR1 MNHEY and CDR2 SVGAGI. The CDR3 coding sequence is TGTGCCACCCGGTTTCGGCACTCTGGAAACACCATATATTTT. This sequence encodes CATRFRHSGNTIYF.

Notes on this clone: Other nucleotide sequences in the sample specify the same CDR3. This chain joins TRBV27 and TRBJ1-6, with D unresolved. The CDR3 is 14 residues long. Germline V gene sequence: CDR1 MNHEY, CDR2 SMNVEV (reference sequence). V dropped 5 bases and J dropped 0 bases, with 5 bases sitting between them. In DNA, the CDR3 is TGTGCCAGCAGTCCCAGCTCCTATAATTCACCCCTCCACTTT. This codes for CASSPSSYNSPLHF.

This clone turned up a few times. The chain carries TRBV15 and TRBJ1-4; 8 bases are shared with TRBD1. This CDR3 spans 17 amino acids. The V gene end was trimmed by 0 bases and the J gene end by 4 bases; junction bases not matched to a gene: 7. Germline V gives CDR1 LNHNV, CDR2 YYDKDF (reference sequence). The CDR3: CATSRDLGTGINEKLFF. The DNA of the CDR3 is TGTGCCACCAGCAGAGATCTTGGGACAGGAATTAATGAAAAACTGTTTTTT.

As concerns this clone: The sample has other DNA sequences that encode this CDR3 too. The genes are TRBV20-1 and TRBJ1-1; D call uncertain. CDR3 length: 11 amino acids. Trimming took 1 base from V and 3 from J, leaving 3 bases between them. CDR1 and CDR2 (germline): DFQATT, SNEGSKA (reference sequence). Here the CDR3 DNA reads TGCAGTGCTAGAGTTGACACTGAAGCTTTCTTT. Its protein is CSARVDTEAFF.

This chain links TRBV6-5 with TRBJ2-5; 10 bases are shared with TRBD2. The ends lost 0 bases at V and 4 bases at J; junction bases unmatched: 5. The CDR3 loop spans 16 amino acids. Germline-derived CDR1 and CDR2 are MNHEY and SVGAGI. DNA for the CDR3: TGTGCCAGCAGTTACTCCAGCGGGGGGGCATCAGAGACCCAGTACTTC. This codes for CASSYSSGGASETQYF.

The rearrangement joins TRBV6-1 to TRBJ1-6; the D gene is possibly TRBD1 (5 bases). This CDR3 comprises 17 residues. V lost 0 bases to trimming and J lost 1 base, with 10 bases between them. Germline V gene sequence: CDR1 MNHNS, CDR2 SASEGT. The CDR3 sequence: CASSEALRGSYNSPLHF. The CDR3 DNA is TGTGCCAGCAGTGAAGCGCTTCGGGGGTCCTATAATTCACCCCTCCACTTT.

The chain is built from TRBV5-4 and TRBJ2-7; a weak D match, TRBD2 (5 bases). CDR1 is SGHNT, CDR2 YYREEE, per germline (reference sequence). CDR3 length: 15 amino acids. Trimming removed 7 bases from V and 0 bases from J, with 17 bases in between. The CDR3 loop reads CASARGWESSYEQYF. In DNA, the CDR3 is TGTGCCAGCGCACGGGGTTGGGAAAGCTCCTACGAGCAGTACTTC.